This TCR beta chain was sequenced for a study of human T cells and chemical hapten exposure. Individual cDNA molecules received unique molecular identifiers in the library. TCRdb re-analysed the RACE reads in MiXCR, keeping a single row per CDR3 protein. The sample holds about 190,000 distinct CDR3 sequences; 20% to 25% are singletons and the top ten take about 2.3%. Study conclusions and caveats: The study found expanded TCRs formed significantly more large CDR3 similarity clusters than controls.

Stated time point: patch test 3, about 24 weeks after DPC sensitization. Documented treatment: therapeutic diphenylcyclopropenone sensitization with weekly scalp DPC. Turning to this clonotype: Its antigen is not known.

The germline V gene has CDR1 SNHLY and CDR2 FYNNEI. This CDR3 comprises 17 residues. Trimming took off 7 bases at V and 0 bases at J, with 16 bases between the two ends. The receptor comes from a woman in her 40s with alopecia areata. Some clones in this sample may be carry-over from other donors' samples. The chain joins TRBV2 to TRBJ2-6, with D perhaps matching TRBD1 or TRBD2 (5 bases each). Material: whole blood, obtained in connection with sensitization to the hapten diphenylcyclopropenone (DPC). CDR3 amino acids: CASNAGTGRSGANVLTF. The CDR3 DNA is TGTGCCAGCAACGCCGGGACGGGACGCTCTGGGGCCAACGTCCTGACTTTC.